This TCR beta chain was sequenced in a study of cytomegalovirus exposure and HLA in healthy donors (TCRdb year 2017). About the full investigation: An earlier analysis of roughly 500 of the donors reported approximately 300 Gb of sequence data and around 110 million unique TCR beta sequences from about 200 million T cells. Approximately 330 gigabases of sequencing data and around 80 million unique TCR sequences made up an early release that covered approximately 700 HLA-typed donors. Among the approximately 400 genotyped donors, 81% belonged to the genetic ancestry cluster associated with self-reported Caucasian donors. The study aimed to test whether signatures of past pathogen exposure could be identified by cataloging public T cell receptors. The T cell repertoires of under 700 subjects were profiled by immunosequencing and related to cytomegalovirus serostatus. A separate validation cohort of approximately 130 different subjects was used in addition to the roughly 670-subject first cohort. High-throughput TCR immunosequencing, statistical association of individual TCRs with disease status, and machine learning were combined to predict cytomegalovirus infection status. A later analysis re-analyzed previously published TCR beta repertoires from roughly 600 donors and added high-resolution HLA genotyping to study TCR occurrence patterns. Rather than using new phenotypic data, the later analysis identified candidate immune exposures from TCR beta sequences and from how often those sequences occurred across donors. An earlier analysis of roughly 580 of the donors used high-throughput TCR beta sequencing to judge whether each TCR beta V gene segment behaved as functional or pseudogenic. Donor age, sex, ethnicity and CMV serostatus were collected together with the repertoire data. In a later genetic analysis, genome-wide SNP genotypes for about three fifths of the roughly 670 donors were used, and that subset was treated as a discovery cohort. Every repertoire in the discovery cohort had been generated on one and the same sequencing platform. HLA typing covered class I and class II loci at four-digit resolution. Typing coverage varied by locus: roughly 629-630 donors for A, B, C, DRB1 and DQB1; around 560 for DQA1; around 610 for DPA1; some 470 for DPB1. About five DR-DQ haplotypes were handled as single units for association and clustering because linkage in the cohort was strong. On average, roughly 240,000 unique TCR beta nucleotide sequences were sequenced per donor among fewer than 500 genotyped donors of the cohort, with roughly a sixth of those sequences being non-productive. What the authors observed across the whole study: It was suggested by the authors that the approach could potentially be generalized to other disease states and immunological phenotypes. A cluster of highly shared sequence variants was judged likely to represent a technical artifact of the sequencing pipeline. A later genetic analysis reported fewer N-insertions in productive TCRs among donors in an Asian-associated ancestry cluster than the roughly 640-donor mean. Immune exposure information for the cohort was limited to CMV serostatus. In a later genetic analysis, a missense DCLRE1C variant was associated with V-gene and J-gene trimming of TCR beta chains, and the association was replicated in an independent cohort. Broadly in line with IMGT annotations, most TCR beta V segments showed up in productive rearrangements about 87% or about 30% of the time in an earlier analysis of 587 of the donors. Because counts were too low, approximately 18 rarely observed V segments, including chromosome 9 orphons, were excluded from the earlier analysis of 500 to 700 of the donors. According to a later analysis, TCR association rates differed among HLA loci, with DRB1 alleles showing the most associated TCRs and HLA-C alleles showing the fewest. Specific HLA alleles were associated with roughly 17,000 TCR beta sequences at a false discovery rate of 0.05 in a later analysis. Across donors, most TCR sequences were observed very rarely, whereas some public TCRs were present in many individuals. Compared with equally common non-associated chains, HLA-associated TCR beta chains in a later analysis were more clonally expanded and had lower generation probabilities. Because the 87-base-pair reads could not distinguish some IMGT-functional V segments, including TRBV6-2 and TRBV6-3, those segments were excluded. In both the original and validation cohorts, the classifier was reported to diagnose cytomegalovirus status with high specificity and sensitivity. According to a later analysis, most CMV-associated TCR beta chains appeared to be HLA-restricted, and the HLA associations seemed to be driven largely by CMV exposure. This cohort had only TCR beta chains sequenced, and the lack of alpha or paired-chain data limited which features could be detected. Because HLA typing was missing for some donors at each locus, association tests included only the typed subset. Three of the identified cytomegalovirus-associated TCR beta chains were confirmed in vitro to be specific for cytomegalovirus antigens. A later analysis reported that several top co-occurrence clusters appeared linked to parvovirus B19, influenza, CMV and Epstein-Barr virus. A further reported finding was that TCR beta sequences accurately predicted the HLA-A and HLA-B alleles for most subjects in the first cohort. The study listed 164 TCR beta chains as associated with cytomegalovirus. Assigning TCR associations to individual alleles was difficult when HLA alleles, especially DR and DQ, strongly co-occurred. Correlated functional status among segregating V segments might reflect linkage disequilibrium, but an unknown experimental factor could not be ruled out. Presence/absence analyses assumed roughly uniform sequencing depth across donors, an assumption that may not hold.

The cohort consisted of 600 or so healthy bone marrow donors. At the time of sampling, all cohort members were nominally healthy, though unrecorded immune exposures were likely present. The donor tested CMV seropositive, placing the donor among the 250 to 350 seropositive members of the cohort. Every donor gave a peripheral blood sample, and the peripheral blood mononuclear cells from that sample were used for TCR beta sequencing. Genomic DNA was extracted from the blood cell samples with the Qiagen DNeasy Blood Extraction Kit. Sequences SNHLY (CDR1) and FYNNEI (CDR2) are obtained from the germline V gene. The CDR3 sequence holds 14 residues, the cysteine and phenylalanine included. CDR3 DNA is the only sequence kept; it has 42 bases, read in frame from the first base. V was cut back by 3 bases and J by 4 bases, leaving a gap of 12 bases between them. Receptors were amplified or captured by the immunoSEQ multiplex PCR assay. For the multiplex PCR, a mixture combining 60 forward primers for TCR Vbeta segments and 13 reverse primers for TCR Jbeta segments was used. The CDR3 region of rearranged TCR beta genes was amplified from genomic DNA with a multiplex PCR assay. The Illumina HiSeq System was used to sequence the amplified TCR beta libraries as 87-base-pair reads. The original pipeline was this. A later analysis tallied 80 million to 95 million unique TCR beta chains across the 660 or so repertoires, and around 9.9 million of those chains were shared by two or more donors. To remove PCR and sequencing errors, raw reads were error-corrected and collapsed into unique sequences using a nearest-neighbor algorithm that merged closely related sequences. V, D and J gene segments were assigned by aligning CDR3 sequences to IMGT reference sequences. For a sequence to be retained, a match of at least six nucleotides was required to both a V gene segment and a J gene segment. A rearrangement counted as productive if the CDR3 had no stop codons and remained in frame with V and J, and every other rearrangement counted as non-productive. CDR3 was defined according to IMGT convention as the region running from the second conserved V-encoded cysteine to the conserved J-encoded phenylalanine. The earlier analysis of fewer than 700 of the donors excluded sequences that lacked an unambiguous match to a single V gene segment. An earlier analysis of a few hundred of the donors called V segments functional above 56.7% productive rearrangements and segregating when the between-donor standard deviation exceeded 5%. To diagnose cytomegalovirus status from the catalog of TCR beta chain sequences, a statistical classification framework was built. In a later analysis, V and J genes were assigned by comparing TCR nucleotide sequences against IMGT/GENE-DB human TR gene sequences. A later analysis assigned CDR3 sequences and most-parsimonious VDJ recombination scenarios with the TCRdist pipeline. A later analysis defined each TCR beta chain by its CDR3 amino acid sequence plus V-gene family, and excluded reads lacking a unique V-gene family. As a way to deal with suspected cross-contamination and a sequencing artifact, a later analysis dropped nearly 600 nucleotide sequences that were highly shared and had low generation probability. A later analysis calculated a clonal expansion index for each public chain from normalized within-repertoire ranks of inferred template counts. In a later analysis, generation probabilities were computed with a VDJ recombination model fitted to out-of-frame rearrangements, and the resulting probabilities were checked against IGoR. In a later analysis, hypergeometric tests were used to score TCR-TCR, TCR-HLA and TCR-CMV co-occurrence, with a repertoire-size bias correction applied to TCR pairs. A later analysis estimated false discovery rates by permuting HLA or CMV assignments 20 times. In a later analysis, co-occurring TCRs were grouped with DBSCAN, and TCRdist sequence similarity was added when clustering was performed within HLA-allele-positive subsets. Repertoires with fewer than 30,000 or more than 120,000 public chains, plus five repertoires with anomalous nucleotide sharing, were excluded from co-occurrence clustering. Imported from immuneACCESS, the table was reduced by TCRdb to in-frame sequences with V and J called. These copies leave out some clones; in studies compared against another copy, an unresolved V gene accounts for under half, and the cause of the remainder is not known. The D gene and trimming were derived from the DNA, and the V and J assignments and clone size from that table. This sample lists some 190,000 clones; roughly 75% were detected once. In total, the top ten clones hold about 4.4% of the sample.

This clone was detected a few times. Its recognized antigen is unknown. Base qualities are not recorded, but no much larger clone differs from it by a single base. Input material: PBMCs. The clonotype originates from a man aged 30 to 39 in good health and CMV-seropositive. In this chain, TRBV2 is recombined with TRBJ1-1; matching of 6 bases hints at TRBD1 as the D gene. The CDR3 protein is CASSDAGALTEAFF. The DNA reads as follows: TGTGCCAGCAGTGATGCAGGGGCCCTCACTGAAGCTTTCTTT.